The 3 T cell receptor beta chains below come from one sample, sequenced in a study of blood T cell repertoires in COVID-19 (dated by TCRdb to the early 2020s). Library preparation employed the immunoSEQ multiplex PCR assay. TCRdb re-hosts the immuneACCESS table, in-frame sequences only. Its copies lack some clones; in the studies checked, an unresolved V gene accounts for under half of them, and the cause for the rest is not known. For this sample the table gives over 120,000 clones, of which roughly 82% were detected only once. The ten most abundant clones make up roughly a tenth of the sample. Sequences were obtained from peripheral blood. Receptor source: a man between 60 and 70 years old with active or convalescent COVID-19.

The chain joins TRBV6-5 to TRBJ1-2; 9 bases match TRBD1. Germline values: CDR1 MNHEY, CDR2 SVGAGI. Germline trimming cut 5 bases from V and 3 bases from J; bases unmatched to any gene: 7. CDR3 length equals 15 residues. The CDR3 DNA reads as TGTGCCAGCAGTCCCCGACGGACAGGGGACTATGGCTACACCTTC. Translated, it gives CASSPRRTGDYGYTF.

The V call is TRBV29-1, the J call TRBJ1-1, with D maybe TRBD1 (6 bases). The CDR3 covers 10 residues. CDR1 and CDR2 from the germline V gene are SQVTM and ANQGSEA. V was trimmed by 6 bases and J by 6 bases, leaving 8 bases between them. The CDR3 region has the DNA TGCAGCGTCGAGGGGGCTGAAGCTTTCTTT. Its protein product is CSVEGAEAFF. Filled out from reference TRBV29-1 and TRBJ1-1, the complete variable domain reads SAVISQKPSRDICQRGTSLTIQCQVDSQVTMMFWYRQQPGQSLTLIATANQGSEATYESGFVIDKFPISRPNLTFSTLTVSNMSPEDSSIYLCSVEGAEAFFGQGTRLTVV.

The chain recombines TRBV6-2 or TRBV6-3 with TRBJ2-7; 7 bases align to TRBD2. The germline V gene encodes CDR1 MNHEY and CDR2 SVGEGT. The CDR3 consists of 16 residues. Trimming at V came to 5 bases and at J to 2 bases, leaving 12 bases not matched to a gene. CDR3 nucleotides: TGTGCCAGCAGTCCCCTTCGGGCTAGCGGCACCTACGAGCAGTACGTC. It yields the protein CASSPLRASGTYEQYV.